These T cell receptor beta chains were read from a single sample in a study of blood T cell repertoires in COVID-19. Using immunoSEQ multiplex PCR, the repertoire was profiled, and TCRdb retains in-frame clones only, with some absent. This sample has around 150,000 clones; roughly four fifths occur once, and the top ten carry less than 20%. Sequenced sample: peripheral blood. The source is a woman at least 80 years old with acute or convalescent COVID-19. Both conserved end residues are part of each CDR3. D genes are given only for firm matches. Clone size, where shown, is once, few, many, or a class for clones that have expanded.

size	D	V	J	CDR3	DNA
few	-	TRBV4-2	TRBJ1-6	CASSQDGHRNSPLHF	TGTGCCAGCAGCCAAGACGGTCACCGTAATTCACCCCTCCACTTT
-	-	TRBV5-1	TRBJ1-4	CASSLVGRESEKLFF	TGCGCCAGCAGCTTGGTCGGCAGGGAAAGTGAAAAACTGTTTTTT
-	TRBD1	TRBV11-2	TRBJ1-4	CASSWGQGDEKLFF	TGTGCCAGCAGCTGGGGACAGGGCGACGAAAAACTGTTTTTT
once	-	TRBV28	TRBJ2-5	CASKLANQETQYF	TGTGCCAGCAAACTAGCAAATCAAGAGACCCAGTACTTC
-	-	TRBV5-1	TRBJ2-5	CASTRSRGEETQYF	TGCGCCAGCACACGGAGCAGGGGAGAAGAGACCCAGTACTTC
-	-	TRBV2	TRBJ2-2	CASSGSNHGELFF	TGTGCCAGCAGCGGGAGTAACCACGGGGAGCTGTTTTTT
-	-	TRBV30	TRBJ2-3	CAWSVIIDTQYF	TGTGCCTGGAGTGTAATCATAGATACGCAGTATTTT
-	-	TRBV29-1	TRBJ2-5	CSVEAGNQETQYF	TGCAGCGTTGAAGCGGGGAACCAAGAGACCCAGTACTTC
-	-	TRBV6-5	TRBJ1-2	CASRAQSNYGYTF	TGTGCCAGCAGGGCTCAGTCCAACTATGGCTACACCTTC
-	TRBD1	TRBV4-3	TRBJ1-1	CASSRRQGLNTEAFF	TGCGCCAGCAGCCGAAGACAGGGGCTGAACACTGAAGCTTTCTTT
-	-	TRBV19	TRBJ2-1	CASSIGSQYNEQFF	TGTGCCAGTAGTATCGGGTCTCAATACAATGAGCAGTTCTTC
once	-	TRBV10-3	TRBJ2-3	CAISESGGATLVDTQYF	TGTGCCATCAGTGAGTCCGGGGGAGCCACCTTGGTAGATACGCAGTATTTT
few	-	TRBV29-1	TRBJ2-1	CSVRSAGAYNEQFF	TGCAGCGTTCGCTCAGCGGGCGCCTACAATGAGCAGTTCTTC
-	-	TRBV6-2/TRBV6-3	TRBJ1-2	CASSYSRGIEGYTF	TGTGCCAGCAGTTACTCGCGAGGGATTGAAGGCTACACCTTC
-	TRBD1	TRBV5-1	TRBJ2-7	CASSRGDRGTYEQYF	TGCGCCAGCAGCCGCGGGGACAGGGGAACCTACGAGCAGTACTTC
-	-	TRBV7-8	TRBJ1-4	CASSPTTGKLFF	TGTGCCAGCAGCCCCACGACGGGGAAACTGTTTTTT
once	-	TRBV5-1	TRBJ1-3	CASSLRGSGNTIYF	TGCGCCAGCAGCTTGAGGGGCTCTGGAAACACCATATATTTT
-	-	TRBV27	TRBJ2-2	CASRSPDSYTGELFF	TGTGCCAGCAGGTCCCCGGACAGTTACACCGGGGAGCTGTTTTTT
few	TRBD1	TRBV5-1	TRBJ1-1	CASSPLTGATEAFF	TGCGCCAGCAGTCCATTAACAGGGGCCACTGAAGCTTTCTTT
-	TRBD1	TRBV28	TRBJ1-1	CASSLGWDSEAFF	TGTGCCAGCAGTTTAGGGTGGGACAGTGAAGCTTTCTTT
-	TRBD2	TRBV10-3	TRBJ2-3	CAIRGTSADTQYF	TGTGCCATCAGAGGGACTAGCGCAGATACGCAGTATTTT
-	TRBD1	TRBV7-9	TRBJ1-6	CASSPPDRATLHF	TGTGCCAGCAGCCCTCCGGACAGGGCAACCCTCCACTTT
once	TRBD1	TRBV10-1	TRBJ2-1	CANHGTAHNEQFF	TGCGCCAACCACGGGACAGCCCACAATGAGCAGTTCTTC